A single TCR beta chain is shown here with its context. Its antigen is not known. This entry belongs to a study of CXCR3-negative and CXCR3-positive naive CD8 T cells. Across the whole study: Sequencing gave some 130 million TRB reads overall, about 1.5 +/- 0.3 million per library. Study-wide points: Freshly isolated PBMCs were used in most assays, given partial CXCR3 loss after freezing. Naive subsets were similarly diverse, while memory CD8+ repertoires were much less diverse. Within a donor, both naive subsets shared TRBV-TRBJ usage, unlike memory cells.

Germline CDR1 is SQVTM and CDR2 is ANQGSEA. The CDR3 loop spans 16 amino acids. Carrying UMI labels, the TRB cDNA libraries were prepared through 5' RACE. TCRdb reworked the 5' RACE reads into one entry per CDR3 protein, no DNA. In all, the sample yields more than 45,000 distinct CDR3 sequences. The sequencing input was memory CD8+ T cells from blood. The genes are TRBV29-1 and TRBJ2-3. This clonotype originated in a human donor in good health. Some clones in this sample may be carry-over from other donors' samples. This CDR3 is CSVEDLGLADQDTQYF.